This TCR beta chain was captured in a study of vaccination effects on CD4 cells after COVID-19. Trimming took off 0 bases at V and 8 bases at J, with 22 bases between the two ends. This CDR3 spans 17 amino acids. CDR1 and CDR2 from the germline V gene are SQVTM and ANQGSEA. A note on this clone: Its specificity is not known.

Peptide-pool stimulation followed by sequencing identified expanded antigen-specific CD4+ clonotypes in the ViraFEST assay. Around day 10 of culture, CD4+ T cells were separated out. Nucleocapsid antibody tests were negative, and the vaccine recipients had no prior SARS-CoV-2 infection. Researchers swapped half the medium for IL-2 medium on both days 3 and 7. Here immunoSEQ multiplex PCR was the method, and the copy in TCRdb shows in-frame clones only, minus some. In the table there are tens of thousands of clones, 55% to 75% of which are singletons. Study results and caveats: Late post-vaccination, clones induced by infection and those induced by vaccine underwent marked clonal contraction.

Sequenced material: CD4+ T cells from PBMCs cultured with SARS-CoV-2 spike peptides, taken before COVID-19 vaccination. This sequence originates from a human donor who received a COVID-19 vaccine. The chain combines TRBV29-1 with TRBJ1-4; D unresolved. The CDR3 sequence: CSVEEAAGGRQSEKLFF. The CDR3 coding sequence is TGCAGCGTTGAAGAGGCGGCAGGAGGAAGGCAATCGGAAAAACTGTTTTTT.